This passage covers 9 T cell receptor beta chains from one sample sequenced in a study of OX40 agonist ivuxolimab in advanced cancers. Measured with immunoSEQ multiplex PCR; TCRdb has only the in-frame clones, and not every one. The sample yields tens of thousands of clones, about 90% seen once. The input for sequencing was CD4+ or CD8+ T cells sorted from blood, taken in a trial of the OX40 agonist ivuxolimab. The receptor set was obtained from an adult with an advanced solid tumor such as melanoma, head and neck, liver or kidney cancer.

Only one count was recorded for this clone. The rearrangement links TRBV12-5 to TRBJ2-6, with 9 bases lining up with TRBD1. Germline loops: CDR1 LGHNT, CDR2 FRNRAP. Germline trimming cut 5 bases from V and 4 bases from J; bases unmatched to any gene: 9. The CDR3 spans 17 residues. In DNA, the CDR3 is TGTGCTAGTGGTCCGGGACAGGGTTTGGCCGGGGCCAACGTCCTGACTTTC. Translation: CASGPGQGLAGANVLTF.

The chain joins TRBV6-5 to TRBJ1-2; D possibly corresponds to TRBD1 (5 bases). Per germline, CDR1 MNHEY and CDR2 SVGAGI. V lost 0 bases to trimming and J lost 1 base, with 9 bases between them. CDR3 length: 15 residues. Here the CDR3 DNA reads TGTGCCAGCAGTTACTCGACGACAGTTAACTATGGCTACACCTTC. Protein: CASSYSTTVNYGYTF.

V and J are TRBV6-5 and TRBJ2-7; D might be TRBD2 (5 bases). V lost 0 bases to trimming and J lost 3 bases, with 9 bases between them. Germline lookup yields CDR1 MNHEY and CDR2 SVGAGI. This CDR3 is built from 14 residues. The CDR3 here is CASSYSNAGYEQYF. CDR3 bases: TGTGCCAGCAGTTACTCGAACGCGGGCTACGAGCAGTACTTC.

The V and J genes are TRBV6-1 and TRBJ1-2, with D uncertain. V was pared by 8 bases and J by 3 bases, with 10 bases between. The CDR3 is 12 residues long. Germline V gene lookup returns CDR1 MNHNS and CDR2 SASEGT. CDR3 residues: CASSQAHYGYTF. The CDR3 nucleotides read TGTGCCAGCTCACAAGCCCACTATGGCTACACCTTC.

The V gene is TRBV15, the J gene TRBJ2-3; unclear D gene. There are 12 residues in the CDR3. CDR1 is LNHNV, CDR2 YYDKDF, per germline (reference sequence). V lost 1 base and J lost 5, with 4 bases in between. The CDR3 reads CATSRAEDTQYF. The DNA for the CDR3 is TGTGCCACCAGCAGAGCGGAAGATACGCAGTATTTT.

J is TRBJ2-7 and V is TRBV15; a weak D match, TRBD1 (6 bases). With 5 bases removed from V and 0 bases from J, the gap between germline ends came to 17 bases. The germline gives CDR1 LNHNV, CDR2 YYDKDF (reference sequence). The length of the CDR3 is 16 residues. The CDR3 sequence: CATSRRGTRASYEQYF. The CDR3 region has the DNA TGTGCCACCAGCCGTAGAGGGACACGGGCCTCCTACGAGCAGTACTTC.

The V gene is TRBV27, the J gene TRBJ2-3; 9 nucleotides line up with TRBD2. This CDR3 has 15 amino acids. CDR1 is MNHEY and CDR2 is SMNVEV in the germline V gene (reference sequence). The trim removed 2 bases at V and 1 base at J, leaving 1 base unmatched. CDR3 coding DNA: TGTGCCAGCAGTTTAGCGGGAGGGGGCACAGATACGCAGTATTTT. Residues: CASSLAGGGTDTQYF.

The gene calls are TRBV6-4 and TRBJ2-6, with D tentatively TRBD1 (6 bases). This CDR3 contains 16 residues. Trimming took off 0 bases at V and 0 bases at J, with 6 bases between the two ends. Germline CDR1 MRHNA, CDR2 SNTAGT. CDR3 nucleotide sequence: TGTGCCAGCAGTGACTCAGGGGGCTCTGGGGCCAACGTCCTGACTTTC. Translating gives CASSDSGGSGANVLTF.

This chain uses TRBV9 with TRBJ2-2; D is perhaps TRBD2 (5 bases). The germline gives CDR1 SGDLS, CDR2 YYNGEE. This CDR3 is built from 14 residues. With 0 bases removed from V and 7 bases from J, the gap between germline ends came to 10 bases. The CDR3 DNA reads as TGTGCCAGCAGCGTAGCTCATGGAGGCGGGGAGCTGTTTTTT. The encoded protein is CASSVAHGGGELFF.